The following is a TCR beta chain sequence with its context. Its antigen is not identified. Germline V gene lookup returns CDR1 MNHEY and CDR2 SVGAGI. The CDR3 consists of 16 residues. V was pared by 4 bases and J by 0 bases, with 9 bases of the junction left unmatched. 60 Vbeta and 13 Jbeta primers were used in PCR. TCRdb's copy holds only in-frame clones and misses some; the assay was immunoSEQ multiplex PCR. The repertoire holds around 110,000 clones, 65% to 90% seen once, with 3% to 5% in the top ten. This record comes from a study of cytomegalovirus exposure and HLA in healthy donors. Overall study: Findings of an earlier analysis included roughly 110 million unique TCR beta sequences from 170 million or so T cells. Ancestry clustering placed 70% to 90% of under 450 genotyped donors in the Caucasian-associated cluster.

Study-wide findings and caveats: For most TCR sequences rarity was the rule, although some public TCRs occurred in many donors.

The sample consisted of PBMCs. This sequence joins TRBV6-5 and TRBJ2-7; TRBD2 agrees at 7 bases. This sequence was found in a woman between 25 and 40 years old in good health and CMV-seronegative. The CDR3 loop reads CASSSESGTYSYEQYF. The CDR3 DNA reads as TGTGCCAGCAGTTCAGAAAGCGGGACTTACTCCTACGAGCAGTACTTC.